These 14 T cell receptor beta chains originate from one sample sequenced in a study of blood T cell repertoires in COVID-19. Here immunoSEQ multiplex PCR was the method, and the copy in TCRdb shows in-frame clones only, minus some. This sample has about 160,000 clones, with less than 90% found just once. Sequenced material: peripheral blood. Receptors originate from a woman aged 70-85 years with acute or convalescent COVID-19.

This clone has only one observation. The chain couples TRBV7-2 to TRBJ1-5, with TRBD1 matching over 9 bases. CDR1 and CDR2 (germline): SGHTA, FQGNSA. V dropped 5 bases and J dropped 0; count of bases not matched to a gene: 8. The CDR3 loop spans 17 amino acids. The CDR3 spells CASSPGTGRNSNQPQHF. The CDR3 region has the DNA TGTGCCAGCAGCCCCGGGACAGGGAGGAATAGCAATCAGCCCCAGCATTTT.

The V call is TRBV28, the J call TRBJ2-3; D unresolved. V shed 3 bases and J shed 3 bases, with 16 bases lying between them. Germline assignment: CDR1 MDHEN and CDR2 SYDVKM. The CDR3 is 16 amino acids. CDR3 sequence: CASSFERGPGTDTQYF. DNA of the CDR3: TGTGCCAGCAGTTTCGAGCGAGGCCCCGGGACAGATACGCAGTATTTT.

The chain couples TRBV20-1 to TRBJ2-5; no clear D. Trimming cost V 3 bases and J 4 bases, with 12 bases left between them. CDR3 length: 13 residues. CDR1 DFQATT and CDR2 SNEGSKA come from the germline V gene (reference sequence). DNA of the CDR3: TGCAGTGCTAGTAAGATAGTTGGAGAGACCCAGTACTTC. This codes for CSASKIVGETQYF.

V gene TRBV4-3 combines with J gene TRBJ2-2; D remains ambiguous. The CDR3 is made up of 14 amino acids. Germline loops: CDR1 LGHNA, CDR2 YSLEER. V was clipped by 4 bases and J by 5 bases, with 11 bases between them. The CDR3 DNA reads TGCGCCAGCAGCCCTCGAGGAAATACCGGGGAGCTGTTTTTT. Translated, it gives CASSPRGNTGELFF.

This sequence joins TRBV5-6 and TRBJ2-3; 10 nucleotides agree with TRBD2. This CDR3 comprises 16 residues. Germline trimming cut 0 bases from V and 4 bases from J; bases unmatched to any gene: 5. CDR1 is SGHDT and CDR2 is YYEEEE in the germline V gene. The chain's CDR3 is CASSLVGAGGPDTQYF. CDR3 DNA sequence: TGTGCCAGCAGCTTGGTTGGAGCGGGGGGGCCAGATACGCAGTATTTT. The whole variable domain, filled in from reference TRBV5-6 and TRBJ2-3, reads DAGVTQSPTHLIKTRGQQVTLRCSPKSGHDTVSWYQQALGQGPQFIFQYYEEEERQRGNFPDRFSGHQFPNYSSELNVNALLLGDSALYLCASSLVGAGGPDTQYFGPGTRLTVL.

V and J are TRBV28 and TRBJ1-2; 9 bases map to TRBD1. Germline trimming cut 6 bases from V and 4 bases from J; bases unmatched to any gene: 6. This CDR3 has 14 amino acids. The germline V gene has CDR1 MDHEN and CDR2 SYDVKM. The CDR3 DNA follows: TGTGCCAGCAGGCCGGGACAGGGTCGCTATGGCTACACCTTC. Translated: CASRPGQGRYGYTF.

The V call is TRBV9, the J call TRBJ2-7; TRBD1 might be the D (5 bases). Germline lookup yields CDR1 SGDLS and CDR2 YYNGEE. There are 14 residues in the CDR3. Trimming cost V 4 bases and J 0 bases, with 11 bases left between them. The DNA of the CDR3 is TGTGCCAGCAGCACGCAGGACATCTCCTACGAGCAGTACTTC. Translating it yields CASSTQDISYEQYF.

The chain joins TRBV11-1 to TRBJ2-5, with TRBD2 matching 7 bases. The ends lost 0 bases at V and 6 bases at J; junction bases unmatched: 4. Germline CDR1 is SGHAT and CDR2 is FQDESV (reference sequence). The CDR3 is 14 residues long. CDR3 DNA sequence: TGTGCCAGCAGCTTAGCTGCGGGAGAAAAGACCCAGTACTTC. It encodes CASSLAAGEKTQYF.

The chain recombines TRBV6-5 with TRBJ1-2; 8 nucleotides align to TRBD1. With V trimmed by 5 bases and J by 1 base, 6 bases remained unmatched. The CDR3 is made up of 15 amino acids. Germline CDR1 reads MNHEY; CDR2 reads SVGAGI. Written as DNA, the CDR3 is TGTGCCAGCAGTCCAACAGGGGGGGTTAACTATGGCTACACCTTC. As protein: CASSPTGGVNYGYTF.

Worth noting for this clone: Distinct nucleotide sequences in the sample also encode this CDR3. J is TRBJ1-2 and V is TRBV6-5; 10 nucleotides line up with TRBD1. Germline lookup yields CDR1 MNHEY and CDR2 SVGAGI. The CDR3 length is 13 residues. Unmatched junction bases numbered 3, after V lost 7 bases and J lost 4 bases. The CDR3 DNA sequence: TGTGCCAGCACCGGGGACAGGGGCTATGGCTACACCTTC. Its protein is CASTGDRGYGYTF.

Turning to this clone: Mismatch with germline at one junction end may stem from a read error. This sequence joins TRBV5-4 and TRBJ1-5; D is unresolved. Germline values: CDR1 SGHNT, CDR2 YYREEE (reference sequence). The CDR3 contains 12 residues. The CDR3 here is CASSLDIGPRHF. The CDR3 region has the DNA TGTGCCAGCAGCTTGGATATTGGCCCCCGGCATTTT.

V and J are TRBV7-9 and TRBJ2-4; D gene uncertain. This CDR3 has 15 amino acids. The germline V and J ends were trimmed by 2 bases and 1 base, with 9 bases remaining between them. Germline-derived CDR1 and CDR2 are SEHNR and FQNEAQ (reference sequence). The CDR3 DNA reads as TGTGCCAGCAGCTTAATGGGCCAGGCCAAAAACATTCAGTACTTC. Protein: CASSLMGQAKNIQYF.

This clone appeared a single time. This chain uses TRBV7-2 with TRBJ1-2; 7 bases are a match to TRBD1. CDR3 length equals 15 residues. Looked up from germline, CDR1 is SGHTA and CDR2 is FQGNSA. The J segment lost 3 bases and the V segment lost 4 bases, leaving 8 bases of the junction unmatched. The CDR3 nucleotides read TGTGCCAGCAGCTATAAGGGGGCGTCGGACTATGGCTACACCTTC. It is translated as CASSYKGASDYGYTF.

V is TRBV5-8 and J is TRBJ1-5, with D maybe TRBD1 (6 bases). CDR3 length: 17 residues. Trimming removed 0 bases from V and 0 bases from J, with 13 bases in between. In germline, CDR1 is SGHTS, CDR2 YDEGEE. CDR3 sequence: CASSLVTGRNSNQPQHF. Here the CDR3 DNA reads TGTGCCAGCAGCTTGGTTACAGGGCGCAATAGCAATCAGCCCCAGCATTTT.